This entry lists 21 T cell receptor beta chains sequenced from one sample in a study of a mutant IDH1 vaccine in newly diagnosed glioma. The method was immunoSEQ multiplex PCR; TCRdb's version includes in-frame clones alone and lacks a portion of them. This table has about 65,000 clones, 80% to 90% appearing once. Their antigen targets remain unknown. Documented time point: week 23, last vaccination. The vaccine gave 300 ug of a 20-mer mutant IDH1 peptide subcutaneously per dose. This sample comprised PBMCs, obtained from a glioma patient whose treatment included an IDH1 peptide vaccine. These receptors originate from a young man with glioma.

The rearrangement uses TRBV6-5 and TRBJ2-7; D is ambiguous. CDR1 is MNHEY and CDR2 is SVGAGI in the germline V gene. Trimming stripped 0 bases from V and 3 bases from J, with 12 bases between. CDR3 length equals 15 residues. The CDR3 region is CASSYSTASVYEQYF. The CDR3 nucleotides read TGTGCCAGCAGTTACTCGACCGCCAGCGTCTACGAGCAGTACTTC.

This sequence joins TRBV9 and TRBJ1-6, with a possible D match to TRBD1 (6 bases). Trimming left V 3 bases short and J 4 bases short, with 11 bases between. CDR3 size: 15 residues. Germline V gene sequence: CDR1 SGDLS, CDR2 YYNGEE. In DNA form, the CDR3 reads TGTGCCAGCAGCGCCCGACAGGAATATAATTCACCCCTCCACTTT. This translates into CASSARQEYNSPLHF.

The rearrangement joins TRBV18 to TRBJ2-1, with 7 bases that match TRBD1. Germline V lookup: CDR1 KGHSH, CDR2 LQKENI. This CDR3 region has 16 residues. V lost 3 bases and J lost 15; bases outside the gene matches: 20. The CDR3 sequence is CASSPPLGQVAPKWFF. CDR3 in DNA: TGTGCCAGCTCACCTCCACTCGGACAGGTAGCGCCTAAGTGGTTCTTC.

V is TRBV6-5 and J is TRBJ1-6; D not certain. The CDR3 runs to 13 residues. Deletions cut 0 bases from V and 7 bases from J, with 4 bases between. Germline V gene data show CDR1 as MNHEY and CDR2 as SVGAGI. CDR3: CASSYSGNSPLHF. Written as DNA, the CDR3 is TGTGCCAGCAGTTACTCTGGCAATTCACCCCTCCACTTT.

The rearrangement links TRBV19 to TRBJ1-3; the D is unclear. V was shortened by 2 bases and J by 3 bases, with 5 bases between the two germline ends. This CDR3 is 13 amino acids long. Germline loops: CDR1 LNHDA, CDR2 SQIVND (reference sequence). CDR3 loop: CASSITVGNTIYF. CDR3 bases: TGTGCCAGTAGTATAACCGTTGGAAACACCATATATTTT.

The rearrangement uses TRBV9 and TRBJ2-7, with D unresolved. CDR3 length: 15 residues. Trimming stripped 4 bases from V and 2 bases from J, with 16 bases between. The germline CDR1 and CDR2 sequences are SGDLS and YYNGEE. CDR3 DNA: TGTGCCAGCAGCCCCCGACACGGCGCTCCCTACGAGCAGTACTTC. Protein product: CASSPRHGAPYEQYF.

The chain is built from TRBV11-2 and TRBJ2-1, with D possibly TRBD2 on 5 matching bases. The V gene's germline CDR1 is SGHAT and CDR2 FQNNGV. The CDR3 is 13 residues long. Trimming stripped 5 bases from V and 8 bases from J, with 13 bases between. The CDR3 protein is CASSGSPFHEQFF. CDR3 nucleotide sequence: TGTGCCAGCAGCGGGAGCCCTTTTCATGAGCAGTTCTTC.

This chain connects TRBV19 to TRBJ1-2; TRBD1 aligns across 7 bases. CDR3 length equals 14 residues. V gave up 4 bases and J gave up 4 bases; unmatched junction bases: 6. CDR1 is LNHDA, CDR2 SQIVND, per germline (reference sequence). The CDR3 nucleotides are TGTGCCAGTAGTACCAAGGGGGCAGCCTATGGCTACACCTTC. It translates to CASSTKGAAYGYTF.

This clone appeared once. The gene calls are TRBV5-1 and TRBJ2-5; TRBD1 is a possible D gene (5 bases). V lost 0 bases, J lost 2 bases, and 14 bases lay in between. The germline V gene has CDR1 SGHRS and CDR2 YFSETQ. This CDR3 region has 16 residues. CDR3 nucleotides: TGCGCCAGCAGCTTGGGGGCTCGGAAGGGGCAAGAGACCCAGTACTTC. Translation gives CASSLGARKGQETQYF.

The rearrangement links TRBV14 to TRBJ1-6; 7 bases are a match to TRBD1. With V trimmed by 4 bases and J by 0 bases, 6 bases remained unmatched. This CDR3 spans 17 amino acids. CDR1 and CDR2 (germline): SGHDN, FVKESK. CDR3 sequence reads: CASSRQQGSSYNSPLHF. In DNA form, the CDR3 reads TGTGCCAGCAGCCGCCAACAGGGGAGCTCCTATAATTCACCCCTCCACTTT.

The CDR3 loop reads CASSLVTSGRQETQYF. The DNA of the CDR3 is TGTGCCAGCAGCTTAGTAACTAGCGGGAGGCAAGAGACCCAGTACTTC. This chain connects TRBV11-3 to TRBJ2-5; 12 bases map to TRBD2. The ends lost 1 base at V and 2 bases at J; junction bases unmatched: 2. The CDR3 is 16 residues long. CDR1 and CDR2 (germline): SGHNT, YENEEA.

This clone was counted between two and nine times. The chain recombines TRBV5-1 with TRBJ1-1; a possible D gene is TRBD1 (5 bases). Looked up from germline, CDR1 is SGHRS and CDR2 is YFSETQ. This CDR3 comprises 15 residues. The ends were cut back, 3 bases at V and 4 bases at J, with 16 bases in the middle. The CDR3 loop is CASSWGGEVSTEAFF. The CDR3 region has the DNA TGCGCCAGCAGCTGGGGAGGGGAAGTCAGCACTGAAGCTTTCTTT.

This clone was counted between two and nine times. The chain employs TRBV25-1 and TRBJ1-1; 9 nucleotides match TRBD1. The CDR3 covers 14 residues. With V trimmed by 9 bases and J by 4 bases, 9 bases remained unmatched. The germline V gene encodes CDR1 MGHDK and CDR2 SYGVNS. CDR3 in amino acids: CASVLQGALTEAFF. CDR3 nucleotides: TGTGCCAGTGTATTACAGGGGGCTCTCACTGAAGCTTTCTTT.

The chain uses TRBV19 and TRBJ1-1; possibly TRBD1 for D (6 bases). V was trimmed by 3 bases and J by 4 bases, leaving 15 bases between them. Germline V gene data show CDR1 as LNHDA and CDR2 as SQIVND (reference sequence). This CDR3 comprises 15 residues. The DNA for the CDR3 is TGTGCCAGTAGTATTGGCGGGGGGCTGGTCACTGAAGCTTTCTTT. As protein: CASSIGGGLVTEAFF.

The CDR3 DNA follows: TGTGCCAGCAGTGAAGTCCCCAGCGGGGTCCAAGAGACCCAGTACTTC. Translation: CASSEVPSGVQETQYF. The chain has TRBV6-1 and TRBJ2-5, with 7 nucleotides matching TRBD2. There are 16 residues in the CDR3. V shed 1 base, J shed 1 base, and the junction held 6 bases outside the gene matches. Germline assignment: CDR1 MNHNS and CDR2 SASEGT.

The chain has TRBV5-6 and TRBJ2-7; D is unresolved. The CDR3 length is 14 residues. Trimming removed 1 base from V and 1 base from J, with 9 bases in between. Germline V lookup: CDR1 SGHDT, CDR2 YYEEEE. The CDR3, as DNA: TGTGCCAGCAGCTTGTACGGGTTTTCCTACGAGCAGTACTTC. It encodes CASSLYGFSYEQYF.

V and J are TRBV5-6 and TRBJ2-3; D might be TRBD1 or TRBD2, each matching 5 bases. Germline V lookup: CDR1 SGHDT, CDR2 YYEEEE. V dropped 1 base and J dropped 0 bases, with 9 bases sitting between them. This CDR3 has 15 residues. The DNA of the CDR3 is TGTGCCAGCAGCTTGAACTGGGACAGCACAGATACGCAGTATTTT. It is translated as CASSLNWDSTDTQYF.

The chain couples TRBV19 to TRBJ2-2; D gene unclear. The CDR3 consists of 13 residues. Germline CDR1 reads LNHDA; CDR2 reads SQIVND (reference sequence). Trimming shortened V by 1 base and J by 7 bases, and 7 bases separated the two germline ends. The CDR3 nucleotides read TGTGCCAGTAGTATAGTCCTCCACGGGGAGCTGTTTTTT. Translating it yields CASSIVLHGELFF.

This sequence joins TRBV6-1 and TRBJ1-1; TRBD1 might be the D (5 bases). Germline CDR1 and CDR2: MNHNS and SASEGT. The CDR3 length is 14 residues. Trimming removed 6 bases from V and 1 base from J, with 12 bases in between. The CDR3 sequence: CASSPAGGNTEAFF. Written as DNA, the CDR3 is TGTGCCAGCAGCCCTGCCGGGGGGAACACTGAAGCTTTCTTT.

The CDR3 DNA reads TGTGCCAGCAGTTCTTGGTCGGGGGATGGCTACACCTTC. This codes for CASSSWSGDGYTF. The rearrangement uses TRBV27 and TRBJ1-2; D possibly corresponds to TRBD1 (5 bases). With 4 bases removed from V and 6 bases from J, the gap between germline ends came to 12 bases. Germline CDR1 is MNHEY and CDR2 is SMNVEV (reference sequence). This CDR3 has 13 amino acids.

J is TRBJ1-4 and V is TRBV19; possible D gene TRBD1, 5 bases. The CDR3 spans 14 residues. The V end lost 5 bases, the J end lost 4 bases, and 11 bases lay between the germline ends. Germline lookup yields CDR1 LNHDA and CDR2 SQIVND (reference sequence). Here the CDR3 DNA reads TGTGCCAGTAGTTCCGGGGGAGGTAATGAAAAACTGTTTTTT. This codes for CASSSGGGNEKLFF.